The next 6 T cell receptor beta chains were all read from a single sample in a study of cytotoxic CD8 clonotypes in ibrutinib-treated CLL. Sequencing was performed with immunoSEQ multiplex PCR; in TCRdb, only in-frame clones are kept and a portion is missing. Counted here are around 91,000 clones, roughly 84% occurring once; the ten biggest clones make up around 5%. The material was PBMCs, obtained before ibrutinib treatment. Every receptor here comes from a human donor with chronic lymphocytic leukemia.

The chain joins TRBV6-6 to TRBJ2-7; no reliable D call. This CDR3 contains 14 residues. V was trimmed by 4 bases and J by 2 bases, leaving 12 bases between them. The germline V gene encodes CDR1 MNHNY and CDR2 SVGAGI (reference sequence). The CDR3 DNA follows: TGTGCCAGCAGTTTCGGTTTGAGGACCTACGAGCAGTACTTC. This translates into CASSFGLRTYEQYF.

V usage is TRBV11-3 and J usage is TRBJ2-1, with 11 bases that match TRBD2. The V gene end was trimmed by 6 bases and the J gene end by 5 bases; junction bases not matched to a gene: 12. Germline CDR1 reads SGHNT; CDR2 reads YENEEA. This CDR3 contains 17 residues. The CDR3 spells CASSYNSLAGGDNEQFF. CDR3 DNA: TGTGCCAGCAGTTACAACTCGTTAGCGGGAGGGGACAATGAGCAGTTCTTC.

V and J are TRBV10-3 and TRBJ2-1, with 10 bases identical to TRBD2. The ends lost 2 bases at V and 0 bases at J; junction bases unmatched: 10. This CDR3 is 19 amino acids long. From germline, CDR1 is ENHRY and CDR2 SYGVKD. CDR3 region: CAISERGPGLANSYNEQFF. The CDR3 nucleotides read TGTGCCATCAGTGAGAGGGGTCCGGGACTAGCGAACTCCTACAATGAGCAGTTCTTC.

This clone was counted between two and nine times. The rearrangement links TRBV6-6 to TRBJ1-2; 7 bases fit TRBD1. Trimming at V came to 2 bases and at J to 5 bases, leaving 8 bases not matched to a gene. Per the germline V gene, CDR1 is MNHNY and CDR2 is SVGAGI (reference sequence). This CDR3 has 15 residues. CDR3 bases: TGTGCCAGCAGTTACGGGCAGGGGGTTAATTATGGCTACACCTTC. Translated, it gives CASSYGQGVNYGYTF.

The V call is TRBV5-1, the J call TRBJ2-5, with D uncertain. Germline V gene sequence: CDR1 SGHRS, CDR2 YFSETQ. The CDR3 has 13 amino acids. The V and J ends lost 1 base and 2 bases respectively, with 6 bases between them. For the CDR3, the DNA is TGCGCCAGCAGCTTGCGGCTACAAGAGACCCAGTACTTC. Protein product: CASSLRLQETQYF.

The chain carries TRBV11-3 and TRBJ2-3, with D possibly matching TRBD2 (7 bases). Germline-derived CDR1 and CDR2 are SGHNT and YENEEA. The CDR3 totals 16 residues. V was cut by 5 bases and J by 5 bases, with 20 bases left in between. The CDR3 spells CASSLWWEGHGDTQYF. CDR3 DNA: TGTGCCAGCAGCCTATGGTGGGAGGGACATGGAGATACGCAGTATTTT.